This T cell receptor (beta chain) was captured by sequencing in a study of radiotherapy plus CTLA-4 blockade in lung cancer. Study-level information: Patients showed objective responses in 15% to 20% of cases, and disease control was achieved by approximately 33%. Overall study results and limits: Reported findings show early blood T cell clone dynamics, with interferon-beta, best predicted response.

Details on this clone: Antigen specificity is unknown.

Method: immunoSEQ multiplex PCR; TCRdb's copy keeps in-frame clones and lacks some. Among roughly 75,000 clones listed, roughly 80% were seen once. Trimming took off 5 bases at V and 0 bases at J, with 17 bases between the two ends. The CDR3 loop spans 18 amino acids. Per germline, CDR1 MDHEN and CDR2 SYDVKM. The sequences come from peripheral blood, collected from a patient treated with radiotherapy plus ipilimumab. The clonotype was recovered from a human donor with non-small cell lung cancer who had stable disease on radiotherapy plus ipilimumab. The chain has TRBV28 and TRBJ1-6; D is unresolved. Here the CDR3 DNA reads TGTGCCAGCAGTCTCTACCATGGACGGAGCTCCTATAATTCACCCCTCCACTTT. Protein: CASSLYHGRSSYNSPLHF.